This T cell receptor beta chain was captured in a study of blood T cell repertoires in COVID-19. About the study: The United States, Italy and Spain provided the acute and convalescent COVID-19 samples.

As processed by the authors: Amplification with reference gene primers provided the estimates of nucleated cell counts. Sequencing used immunoSEQ multiplex PCR; TCRdb keeps in-frame clones, though not all of them. D and trimming were read from the DNA, whereas the V and J calls and clone size are those reported in that table. The sample has roughly 40,000 clones, more than 80% seen once. V shed 2 bases and J 6 bases; nucleotides not matched to a gene: 3. CDR1 is MNHNS and CDR2 is SASEGT in the germline V gene. The CDR3 sequence is 13 residues long. Seattle patient enrollment occurred during active infection, with longitudinal follow-up thereafter.

This TCR derives from a man in his forties or fifties with COVID-19, enrolled during active disease. The J gene is TRBJ1-1, the V gene TRBV6-1; the match to TRBD1 covers 7 bases. The sample consisted of peripheral blood. The CDR3 bases are TGTGCCAGCAGTGAATTCGGACAGGCTGAAGCTTTCTTT. Protein sequence: CASSEFGQAEAFF.